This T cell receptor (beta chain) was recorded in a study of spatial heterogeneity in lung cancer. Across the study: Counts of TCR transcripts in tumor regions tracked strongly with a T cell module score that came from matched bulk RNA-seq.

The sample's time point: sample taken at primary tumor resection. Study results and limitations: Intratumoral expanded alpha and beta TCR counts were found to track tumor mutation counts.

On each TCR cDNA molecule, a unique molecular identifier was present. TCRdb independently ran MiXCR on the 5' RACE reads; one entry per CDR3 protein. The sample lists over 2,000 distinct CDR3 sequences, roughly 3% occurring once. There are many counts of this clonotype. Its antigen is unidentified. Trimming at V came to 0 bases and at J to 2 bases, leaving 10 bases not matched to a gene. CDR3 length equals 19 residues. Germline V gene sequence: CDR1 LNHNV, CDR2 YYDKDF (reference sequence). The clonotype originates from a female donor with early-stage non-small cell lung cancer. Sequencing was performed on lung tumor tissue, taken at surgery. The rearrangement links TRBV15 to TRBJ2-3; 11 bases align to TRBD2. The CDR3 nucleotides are TGTGCCACCAGCAGAGATCACGTCCTAGCGGGGGGCCACACAGATACGCAGTATTTT. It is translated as CATSRDHVLAGGHTDTQYF.